This is a list of T cell receptor beta chains from one sample in a study of glioma-infiltrating T cells. TCRdb itself ran the multiplex PCR reads through MiXCR, one entry per CDR3 protein. The data show about 400,000 distinct CDR3 sequences, around 45% seen once. The sample was glioma tissue, nonneoplastic brain tissue, or PBMCs (not recorded which). The source is a human donor with low-grade glioma or glioblastoma, undergoing nonglioma brain surgery, or in good health (not recorded which). The CDR3 runs from the conserved cysteine through the conserved F or W. The D gene is left open where the match is weak. Size values are once, few and many counts, or a class for expanded clones, and some rows have none.

D gene: TRBD2; J gene: TRBJ2-7; clone size: many; V gene: TRBV6-1; CDR3 protein: CASSALAGEQYF; CDR3 DNA: TGTGCCAGCAGTGCACTAGCGGGCGAGCAGTACTTC
D gene: -; J gene: TRBJ2-7; clone size: -; V gene: TRBV5-1; CDR3 protein: CASSTGVWKAYEQYF; CDR3 DNA: TGCGCCAGCAGCACCGGAGTTTGGAAAGCCTACGAGCAGTACTTC
D gene: TRBD2; J gene: TRBJ2-5; clone size: -; V gene: TRBV7-2; CDR3 protein: CASSIRAGWGENQYF; CDR3 DNA: TGTGCCAGCAGCATCCGAGCGGGATGGGGAGAGAACCAGTACTTC
D gene: -; J gene: TRBJ1-1; clone size: -; V gene: TRBV2; CDR3 protein: CASTLTEPYTEAFF; CDR3 DNA: TGTGCCAGCACTTTGACAGAACCTTACACTGAAGCTTTCTTT
D gene: TRBD1; J gene: TRBJ1-2; clone size: many; V gene: TRBV27; CDR3 protein: CASRGTGYGYTF; CDR3 DNA: TGTGCCAGCCGGGGGACAGGCTATGGCTACACCTTC
D gene: -; J gene: TRBJ1-2; clone size: -; V gene: TRBV7-3; CDR3 protein: CASSLNPRVYGYTF; CDR3 DNA: TGTGCCAGCAGCTTAAACCCTCGAGTCTATGGCTACACCTTC
D gene: -; J gene: TRBJ1-2; clone size: many; V gene: TRBV4-1; CDR3 protein: CASSRGGISNYGYTF; CDR3 DNA: TGCGCCAGCAGCCGAGGCGGGATATCTAACTATGGCTACACCTTC
D gene: -; J gene: TRBJ2-7; clone size: -; V gene: TRBV19; CDR3 protein: CASSIRESDEQYF; CDR3 DNA: TGTGCCAGTAGTATTCGGGAAAGCGACGAGCAGTACTTC
D gene: TRBD2; J gene: TRBJ2-7; clone size: -; V gene: TRBV7-9; CDR3 protein: CASSPSGVSYEQYF; CDR3 DNA: TGTGCCAGCAGCCCTAGCGGGGTCTCCTACGAGCAGTACTTC
D gene: -; J gene: TRBJ2-1; clone size: many; V gene: TRBV6-2/TRBV6-3; CDR3 protein: CASSYTGVHEQFF; CDR3 DNA: TGTGCCAGCAGTTACACCGGGGTCCATGAGCAGTTCTTC
D gene: TRBD2; J gene: TRBJ2-3; clone size: -; V gene: TRBV4-2; CDR3 protein: CASSPQISGGTDTQYF; CDR3 DNA: TGTGCCAGCAGCCCTCAAATTAGCGGGGGCACAGATACGCAGTATTTT
D gene: -; J gene: TRBJ1-1; clone size: many; V gene: TRBV20-1; CDR3 protein: CSALRTPMNTEAFF; CDR3 DNA: TGCAGTGCCTTACGGACACCCATGAACACTGAAGCTTTCTTT
D gene: -; J gene: TRBJ1-4; clone size: -; V gene: TRBV27; CDR3 protein: CASSLSGERKLFF; CDR3 DNA: TGTGCCAGCAGTTTATCGGGCGAGAGAAAACTGTTTTTT
D gene: -; J gene: TRBJ2-1; clone size: -; V gene: TRBV27; CDR3 protein: CASSVFQGRDNEQFF; CDR3 DNA: TGTGCCAGCAGTGTCTTTCAGGGGAGGGACAATGAGCAGTTCTTC
D gene: -; J gene: TRBJ1-2; clone size: -; V gene: TRBV4-1; CDR3 protein: CASSQDGFGSRGGYTF; CDR3 DNA: TGCGCCAGCAGCCAAGATGGGTTCGGGAGTCGGGGCGGCTACACCTTC
D gene: -; J gene: TRBJ1-5; clone size: many; V gene: TRBV4-2; CDR3 protein: CASSQGDTVIFNQPQHF; CDR3 DNA: TGTGCCAGCAGCCAAGGGGACACCGTTATTTTCAATCAGCCCCAGCATTTT
D gene: TRBD1; J gene: TRBJ1-1; clone size: many; V gene: TRBV20-1; CDR3 protein: CSAADRVGTEAFF; CDR3 DNA: TGCAGTGCCGCGGACAGGGTTGGTACTGAAGCTTTCTTT
D gene: -; J gene: TRBJ2-2; clone size: few; V gene: TRBV6-2/TRBV6-3; CDR3 protein: CASSYSRMVPGTGGELFF; CDR3 DNA: TGTGCCAGCAGTTACTCGAGAATGGTACCGGGAACCGGCGGGGAGCTGTTTTTT
D gene: TRBD2; J gene: TRBJ2-1; clone size: -; V gene: TRBV20-1; CDR3 protein: CSAGSSGRFDNEQFF; CDR3 DNA: TGCAGTGCTGGATCTAGCGGGAGATTTGACAATGAGCAGTTCTTC
D gene: -; J gene: TRBJ1-6; clone size: -; V gene: TRBV7-2; CDR3 protein: CASSYREDVPTLHF; CDR3 DNA: TGTGCCAGCAGCTATAGGGAGGACGTCCCCACCCTCCACTTT
D gene: -; J gene: TRBJ1-1; clone size: few; V gene: TRBV28; CDR3 protein: CASSLTGSRNTEAFF; CDR3 DNA: TGTGCCAGCAGTTTGACGGGTAGTCGGAACACTGAAGCTTTCTTT
D gene: TRBD2; J gene: TRBJ2-7; clone size: few; V gene: TRBV4-1; CDR3 protein: CASSQDRLAGELSYEQYF; CDR3 DNA: TGCGCCAGCAGCCAAGATCGACTAGCGGGAGAGCTCTCCTACGAGCAGTACTTC
D gene: -; J gene: TRBJ2-3; clone size: once; V gene: TRBV29-1; CDR3 protein: CSLRSGSSTDTQYF; CDR3 DNA: TGCAGCCTCCGATCAGGGAGTAGCACAGATACGCAGTATTTT
D gene: -; J gene: TRBJ2-1; clone size: many; V gene: TRBV6-2/TRBV6-3; CDR3 protein: CASSYLARPPNEQFF; CDR3 DNA: TGTGCCAGCAGTTACTTAGCGCGCCCGCCCAATGAGCAGTTCTTC
D gene: TRBD2; J gene: TRBJ2-1; clone size: -; V gene: TRBV7-2; CDR3 protein: CASSPTSGLSYNEQFF; CDR3 DNA: TGTGCCAGCAGCCCGACTAGCGGGCTTTCCTACAATGAGCAGTTCTTC
D gene: -; J gene: TRBJ2-3; clone size: many; V gene: TRBV15; CDR3 protein: CATSRGLELADTQYF; CDR3 DNA: TGTGCCACCAGCAGAGGGTTAGAGTTGGCGGATACGCAGTATTTT
D gene: -; J gene: TRBJ1-5; clone size: few; V gene: TRBV28; CDR3 protein: CASSLAQGPSNQPQHF; CDR3 DNA: TGTGCCAGCAGTTTAGCACAGGGCCCAAGCAATCAGCCCCAGCATTTT
D gene: -; J gene: TRBJ2-3; clone size: -; V gene: TRBV15; CDR3 protein: CATSIGPVKGSDTQYF; CDR3 DNA: TGTGCCACCAGCATAGGGCCCGTCAAAGGTTCAGATACGCAGTATTTT
D gene: -; J gene: TRBJ2-7; clone size: -; V gene: TRBV5-5; CDR3 protein: CASSLTDFSYEQYF; CDR3 DNA: TGTGCCAGCAGCCTTACGGACTTCTCCTACGAGCAGTACTTC
D gene: -; J gene: TRBJ1-5; clone size: many; V gene: TRBV27; CDR3 protein: CASTGFYGNQPQHF; CDR3 DNA: TGTGCCAGTACAGGGTTTTACGGCAATCAGCCCCAGCATTTT
D gene: -; J gene: TRBJ1-4; clone size: -; V gene: TRBV25-1; CDR3 protein: CASSPGHTEFEKLFF; CDR3 DNA: TGTGCCAGCAGTCCCGGACATACAGAGTTTGAAAAACTGTTTTTT
D gene: TRBD1; J gene: TRBJ2-5; clone size: many; V gene: TRBV7-6; CDR3 protein: CASTIYPPGQQETQYF; CDR3 DNA: TGTGCCAGCACCATCTACCCTCCGGGACAGCAAGAGACCCAGTACTTC
D gene: TRBD1; J gene: TRBJ1-2; clone size: many; V gene: TRBV15; CDR3 protein: CATSRGTGNYGYTF; CDR3 DNA: TGTGCCACCAGCCGAGGGACAGGGAACTATGGCTACACCTTC
D gene: -; J gene: TRBJ2-1; clone size: -; V gene: TRBV2; CDR3 protein: CASKNYLNEQFF; CDR3 DNA: TGTGCCAGCAAGAACTACTTGAATGAGCAGTTCTTC
D gene: TRBD2; J gene: TRBJ2-1; clone size: few; V gene: TRBV20-1; CDR3 protein: CSARDTGTSVYNEQFF; CDR3 DNA: TGCAGTGCTAGAGATACCGGGACTAGCGTCTACAATGAGCAGTTCTTC
D gene: -; J gene: TRBJ2-7; clone size: -; V gene: TRBV27; CDR3 protein: CASSLIACDSSYERYF; CDR3 DNA: TGTGCCAGCAGTTTAATAGCATGTGATAGCTCCTACGAGCGGTACTTC
D gene: TRBD1; J gene: TRBJ1-2; clone size: -; V gene: TRBV7-2; CDR3 protein: CASSLATGTEADGYTF; CDR3 DNA: TGTGCCAGCAGCTTAGCCACCGGGACAGAGGCCGATGGCTACACCTTC
D gene: -; J gene: TRBJ2-7; clone size: many; V gene: TRBV28; CDR3 protein: CASSLSGGAYEQYF; CDR3 DNA: TGTGCCAGCAGTTTGTCCGGGGGAGCCTACGAGCAGTACTTC
D gene: -; J gene: TRBJ1-3; clone size: few; V gene: TRBV28; CDR3 protein: CAIEQGGGSGNTIYF; CDR3 DNA: TGTGCCATAGAACAGGGAGGCGGGTCTGGAAACACCATATATTTT
D gene: TRBD1; J gene: TRBJ1-5; clone size: many; V gene: TRBV20-1; CDR3 protein: CSAPDRGRSNQPQHF; CDR3 DNA: TGCAGTGCTCCGGACAGGGGGCGAAGCAATCAGCCCCAGCATTTT
D gene: -; J gene: TRBJ1-2; clone size: -; V gene: TRBV28; CDR3 protein: CASSPLRGRSNYGYTF; CDR3 DNA: TGTGCCAGCAGTCCTCTTAGGGGCCGATCTAACTATGGCTACACCTTC
D gene: -; J gene: TRBJ2-7; clone size: once; V gene: TRBV19; CDR3 protein: CASSIGPTTAYVQYF; CDR3 DNA: TGTGCCAGTAGTATAGGGCCGACGACGGCCTACGTGCAGTACTTC
D gene: TRBD1; J gene: TRBJ1-2; clone size: many; V gene: TRBV6-2/TRBV6-3; CDR3 protein: CAVSQGVYGYTF; CDR3 DNA: TGTGCCGTAAGCCAGGGGGTCTATGGCTACACCTTC
D gene: TRBD1; J gene: TRBJ2-2; clone size: -; V gene: TRBV24-1; CDR3 protein: CATSDPGQANAGELFF; CDR3 DNA: TGTGCCACCAGTGATCCGGGACAGGCGAACGCCGGGGAGCTGTTTTTT
D gene: TRBD1; J gene: TRBJ2-1; clone size: few; V gene: TRBV4-2; CDR3 protein: CASSQRTTGDNEQFF; CDR3 DNA: TGTGCCAGCAGCCAACGGACGACAGGGGACAATGAGCAGTTCTTC
D gene: TRBD2; J gene: TRBJ2-7; clone size: -; V gene: TRBV20-1; CDR3 protein: CSALQAGASPYEQYF; CDR3 DNA: TGCAGTGCTCTCCAAGCGGGAGCCTCCCCCTACGAGCAGTACTTC
D gene: -; J gene: TRBJ1-2; clone size: -; V gene: TRBV4-1; CDR3 protein: CASSQVPGGGNYGYTF; CDR3 DNA: TGCGCCAGCAGCCAGGTACCGGGTGGCGGTAACTATGGCTACACCTTC
D gene: -; J gene: TRBJ2-7; clone size: -; V gene: TRBV28; CDR3 protein: CASSTTSLTNGSNYEQYF; CDR3 DNA: TGTGCCAGCAGCACCACCTCGCTCACTAACGGGAGTAACTACGAGCAGTACTTC